The rows below give T cell receptor beta chains drawn from one sample of a study of blood T cell repertoires in COVID-19. The table came from immunoSEQ multiplex PCR; TCRdb's copy has only in-frame clones and leaves some out. This sample yields approximately 30,000 clones, of which about 90% are seen a single time; approximately 2.4% belongs to the top ten. Sequenced input: peripheral blood. Receptors originate from a human donor in a cohort sampled during active COVID-19. Both conserved end residues are part of each CDR3. Fields, in order: V gene, clone size, J gene, D gene, CDR3 protein, CDR3 DNA. D genes are given only for firm matches. The size entry is marked missing in some rows and otherwise reads once, few, many or a size class.

TRBV7-9,few,TRBJ1-2,TRBD1,CASSLGTGLGYTF,TGTGCCAGCAGCTTAGGGACAGGGCTTGGCTACACCTTC
TRBV2,-,TRBJ2-3,-,CASSESGTSTDTQYF,TGTGCCAGCAGTGAGTCGGGTACTAGCACAGATACGCAGTATTTT
TRBV6-6,-,TRBJ1-1,-,CASSPRVEAFF,TGTGCCAGCAGTCCCCGGGTTGAAGCTTTCTTT
TRBV12-3/TRBV12-4,once,TRBJ2-7,-,CASTLTAGYEQYF,TGTGCCAGCACCCTTACAGCGGGCTACGAGCAGTACTTC
TRBV5-1,once,TRBJ1-2,-,CASSEQGDGYTF,TGCGCCAGCAGCGAACAGGGAGATGGCTACACCTTC
TRBV5-1,-,TRBJ2-3,-,CASSPWGGTDTQYF,TGCGCCAGCAGCCCTTGGGGGGGCACAGATACGCAGTATTTT
TRBV9,-,TRBJ2-2,-,CASSVVEGAGELFF,TGTGCCAGCAGCGTAGTTGAGGGGGCCGGGGAGCTGTTTTTT
TRBV7-6,-,TRBJ2-1,TRBD2,CASSASLAGMNEQFF,TGTGCCAGCAGCGCCTCCCTAGCGGGGATGAATGAGCAGTTCTTC
TRBV18,-,TRBJ2-7,TRBD1,CASSPGTGAYEQYF,TGTGCCAGCTCACCCGGGACAGGGGCCTACGAGCAGTACTTC
TRBV30,-,TRBJ1-1,-,CAWTHRRNTEAFF,TGTGCCTGGACACATCGTCGTAACACTGAAGCTTTCTTT
TRBV29-1,-,TRBJ2-3,TRBD1,CSVAASRQGPDTQYF,TGCAGCGTCGCAGCCTCCCGACAGGGACCAGATACGCAGTATTTT
TRBV10-1,-,TRBJ2-7,TRBD1,CASSTGGKPLEQYF,TGCGCCAGCAGTACAGGGGGCAAGCCCCTCGAGCAGTACTTC
TRBV12-5,-,TRBJ2-2,-,CASGLHLTGELFF,TGTGCTAGTGGTTTACATTTGACCGGGGAGCTGTTTTTT
TRBV9,-,TRBJ2-5,-,CASSVETRGETQYF,TGTGCCAGCAGCGTAGAAACTAGAGGGGAGACCCAGTACTTC
TRBV11-2,-,TRBJ2-5,TRBD1,CASRHRGQGETQYF,TGTGCCAGCAGACACCGGGGACAGGGGGAGACCCAGTACTTC
TRBV10-2,-,TRBJ1-3,-,CASSEAPAGNTIYF,TGCGCCAGCAGCGAAGCGCCAGCGGGAAACACCATATATTTT
TRBV7-2,-,TRBJ1-1,TRBD1,CASSRDRGPTEAFF,TGTGCCAGCAGCCGGGACAGGGGGCCCACTGAAGCTTTCTTT
TRBV6-5,-,TRBJ2-7,TRBD1,CASRGTGEALLF,TGTGCCAGCAGGGGGACAGGGGAAGCCCTCCTCTTC
TRBV4-1,-,TRBJ1-5,-,CASSPVSNQPQHF,TGCGCCAGCAGTCCAGTGAGCAATCAGCCCCAGCATTTT
TRBV2,-,TRBJ1-2,TRBD1,CASSEVGGAGGYTF,TGTGCCAGCAGTGAAGTAGGGGGCGCGGGGGGCTACACCTTC
TRBV4-1,-,TRBJ1-4,TRBD1,CASSQDGDRGEKLFF,TGCGCCAGCAGCCAAGACGGCGACAGGGGTGAAAAACTGTTTTTT
TRBV7-2,-,TRBJ1-2,-,CASSALTLNYGYTF,TGTGCCAGCAGCGCCCTGACACTGAACTATGGCTACACCTTC
TRBV7-2,once,TRBJ1-2,TRBD1,CASSSGQGGTLRGYTF,TGTGCCAGCAGCTCAGGACAGGGAGGGACCCTGCGTGGCTACACCTTC
TRBV7-9,-,TRBJ2-5,TRBD2,CASSLGLVLQETQYF,TGTGCCAGCAGCTTGGGACTAGTCCTACAAGAGACCCAGTACTTC
TRBV5-4,-,TRBJ2-6,TRBD1,CASSLGTGVLAGANVLTF,TGTGCCAGCAGCCTCGGGACAGGGGTTCTGGCTGGGGCCAACGTCCTGACTTTC
TRBV2,once,TRBJ1-1,-,CASSEPQGNTEAFF,TGTGCCAGCAGCGAGCCACAGGGGAACACTGAAGCTTTCTTT
TRBV2,-,TRBJ1-4,TRBD1,CASSELGRGSEKLFF,TGTGCCAGCAGTGAGCTTGGCAGGGGGTCTGAAAAACTGTTTTTT
TRBV2,once,TRBJ2-3,-,CASPLTAPDTQYF,TGTGCCAGCCCGTTGACAGCTCCAGATACGCAGTATTTT
TRBV6-2/TRBV6-3,-,TRBJ2-7,TRBD1,CASSYQIGTGMYEQYF,TGTGCCAGCAGTTACCAAATCGGGACAGGGATGTACGAGCAGTACTTC
TRBV12-3/TRBV12-4,-,TRBJ2-5,-,CASSREIQETQYF,TGTGCCAGCAGTAGAGAGATCCAAGAGACCCAGTACTTC
TRBV5-4,-,TRBJ1-2,TRBD1,CASSIDRQGVNGYTF,TGTGCCAGCAGCATTGACCGACAGGGGGTAAACGGCTACACCTTC
TRBV5-1,-,TRBJ2-7,TRBD1,CASSLQGDRGHEQYF,TGCGCCAGCAGCTTGCAAGGGGACAGGGGCCACGAGCAGTACTTC
TRBV18,-,TRBJ1-5,-,CASSPAGTENQPQHF,TGTGCCAGCTCACCAGCGGGCACAGAAAATCAGCCCCAGCATTTT
TRBV6-5,-,TRBJ2-7,TRBD1,CASSYSAGGSYEQYF,TGTGCCAGCAGTTACTCCGCAGGGGGCTCCTACGAGCAGTACTTC
TRBV7-7,-,TRBJ1-5,TRBD1,CASSLGTGLSNQPQHF,TGTGCCAGCAGCTTAGGGACAGGGCTTAGCAATCAGCCCCAGCATTTT
TRBV7-2,-,TRBJ1-1,-,CASRRGREQAFF,TGTGCCAGCAGGAGGGGGAGGGAGCAAGCTTTCTTT
TRBV3-1/TRBV3-2,-,TRBJ1-1,TRBD1,CASSPDRGVFF,TGTGCCAGCAGCCCGGACAGGGGGGTTTTCTTT
TRBV10-2,-,TRBJ2-7,TRBD1,CATKSQGATYEQYF,TGCGCCACCAAATCCCAGGGGGCAACCTACGAGCAGTACTTC
TRBV19,-,TRBJ1-1,TRBD1,CASSTGGLNTEAFF,TGTGCCAGTAGTACAGGGGGGTTGAACACTGAAGCTTTCTTT
TRBV4-1,few,TRBJ2-2,TRBD2,CASSHQNLAGGPGELFF,TGCGCCAGCAGCCACCAAAACCTAGCGGGGGGGCCCGGGGAGCTGTTTTTT
TRBV7-9,once,TRBJ1-1,-,CASSSTRDTEAFF,TGTGCCAGCAGCTCCACCCGAGACACTGAAGCTTTCTTT
TRBV6-6,-,TRBJ1-2,-,CASILHGGNYGYTF,TGTGCCAGCATTTTACACGGGGGGAACTATGGCTACACCTTC